These T cell receptor beta chains were read from a single sample in a study of cytomegalovirus exposure and HLA in healthy donors. Clones were read by immunoSEQ multiplex PCR, and TCRdb kept only the in-frame ones, dropping some. This sample has about 98,000 clones, with 75% to 90% found just once. Specimen: PBMCs. These receptor sequences come from a middle-aged man in good health and CMV-seronegative. Both conserved end residues are part of each CDR3. D genes are given only for firm matches. Size tells how often a clone was seen (once, few, many) or the class of an expanded clone, and some rows leave it out.

V: TRBV10-3
length: 14
size: -
D: -
J: TRBJ2-2
CDR3: CAISEPTLTGELFF
DNA: TGTGCCATCAGTGAACCTACTTTAACCGGGGAGCTGTTTTTT

V: TRBV2
length: 14
size: -
D: TRBD1
J: TRBJ1-1
CDR3: CASSDRQGNTEAFF
DNA: TGTGCCAGCAGTGACCGACAGGGGAACACTGAAGCTTTCTTT

V: TRBV4-1
length: 14
size: -
D: -
J: TRBJ2-5
CDR3: CASSQSARQETQYF
DNA: TGCGCCAGCAGCCAAAGCGCCCGACAAGAGACCCAGTACTTC

V: TRBV7-9
length: 14
size: -
D: -
J: TRBJ1-2
CDR3: CASSLVVVDYGYTF
DNA: TGTGCCAGCAGCTTAGTTGTAGTAGACTATGGCTACACCTTC

V: TRBV19
length: 15
size: -
D: -
J: TRBJ2-1
CDR3: CASSDGTHGVDEQFF
DNA: TGTGCCAGTAGTGACGGGACTCACGGCGTCGATGAGCAGTTCTTC

V: TRBV2
length: 14
size: -
D: TRBD1
J: TRBJ1-6
CDR3: CASHLTGGVSPLHF
DNA: TGTGCCAGCCACCTGACAGGGGGCGTTTCACCCCTCCACTTT

V: TRBV7-2
length: 14
size: -
D: -
J: TRBJ2-2
CDR3: CASSFNPNTGELFF
DNA: TGTGCCAGCAGCTTTAATCCCAACACCGGGGAGCTGTTTTTT

V: TRBV6-5
length: 12
size: -
D: -
J: TRBJ1-1
CDR3: CASKRGGTEAFF
DNA: TGTGCCAGCAAACGGGGGGGCACTGAAGCTTTCTTT

V: TRBV14
length: 14
size: -
D: TRBD2
J: TRBJ2-1
CDR3: CASSQATSVNEQFF
DNA: TGTGCCAGCAGCCAAGCCACTAGCGTGAATGAGCAGTTCTTC

V: TRBV20-1
length: 11
size: -
D: -
J: TRBJ2-3
CDR3: CSAPSGDTQYF
DNA: TGCAGTGCCCCCTCCGGAGATACGCAGTATTTT

V: TRBV10-1
length: 15
size: -
D: TRBD2
J: TRBJ2-1
CDR3: CASSERGGLWNEQFF
DNA: TGCGCCAGCAGTGAACGGGGGGGCCTCTGGAATGAGCAGTTCTTC

V: TRBV2
length: 13
size: -
D: -
J: TRBJ2-1
CDR3: CASREDSYNEQFF
DNA: TGTGCCAGCAGGGAGGACAGTTACAATGAGCAGTTCTTC

V: TRBV9
length: 15
size: -
D: TRBD2
J: TRBJ2-1
CDR3: CASSVELAGRNEQFF
DNA: TGTGCCAGCAGCGTAGAACTAGCGGGGAGAAATGAGCAGTTCTTC

V: TRBV9
length: 14
size: -
D: -
J: TRBJ2-7
CDR3: CASSVGGDIYEQYF
DNA: TGTGCCAGCAGCGTAGGAGGGGACATCTACGAGCAGTACTTC

V: TRBV7-3
length: 14
size: -
D: TRBD2
J: TRBJ2-3
CDR3: CASSPSGGTDTQYF
DNA: TGTGCCAGCAGCCCTAGCGGGGGCACAGATACGCAGTATTTT

V: TRBV5-6
length: 15
size: few
D: -
J: TRBJ2-1
CDR3: CASSFSPEVYNEQFF
DNA: TGTGCCAGCAGCTTTTCCCCGGAGGTTTACAATGAGCAGTTCTTC

V: TRBV27
length: 13
size: -
D: -
J: TRBJ2-7
CDR3: CASSSQTSYEQYF
DNA: TGTGCCAGCAGTTCCCAGACTTCCTACGAGCAGTACTTC

V: TRBV27
length: 14
size: few
D: -
J: TRBJ1-2
CDR3: CASSLFGGSDGYTF
DNA: TGTGCCAGCAGTTTATTTGGGGGGAGTGATGGCTACACCTTC

V: TRBV25-1
length: 13
size: -
D: -
J: TRBJ2-7
CDR3: CASSGAGSYEQYF
DNA: TGTGCCAGCAGTGGGGCGGGTTCCTACGAGCAGTACTTC

V: TRBV11-2
length: 14
size: -
D: -
J: TRBJ2-5
CDR3: CASSPLGGMETQYF
DNA: TGTGCCAGCAGCCCCCTTGGGGGGATGGAGACCCAGTACTTC

V: TRBV6-4
length: 14
size: -
D: TRBD1
J: TRBJ2-2
CDR3: CASRTGGETGELFF
DNA: TGTGCCAGCAGGACAGGGGGCGAGACCGGGGAGCTGTTTTTT

V: TRBV5-1
length: 17
size: -
D: TRBD2
J: TRBJ2-7
CDR3: CASSLVGSGGAGYEQYF
DNA: TGCGCCAGCAGCTTGGTTGGTAGCGGGGGGGCTGGGTACGAGCAGTACTTC